Following are 27 T cell receptor beta chains from one sample sequenced in a study of blood T cell repertoires in COVID-19 (dated by TCRdb to the early 2020s). Libraries were prepared through the immunoSEQ multiplex PCR assay. TCRdb obtained this table from immuneACCESS and retained in-frame rearrangements with V and J assigned. These tables miss some clones; where compared with another copy, unresolved V genes account for less than half of the shortfall, and the remainder is unexplained. This sample comprises over 200,000 clones, around 83% of them detected only once. The top ten constitute over 2% of the sample. The sample consisted of peripheral blood. The receptors stem from a man aged 35-49 years who had recovered from COVID-19.

V and J are TRBV19 and TRBJ2-5; 9 bases line up with TRBD2. The V segment lost 2 bases and the J segment 3 bases; nucleotides outside the gene matches: 7. CDR1 is LNHDA and CDR2 is SQIVND in the germline V gene (reference sequence). This CDR3 spans 16 amino acids. In nucleotides, the CDR3 is TGTGCCAGTAGTATATGGCGGGGGGGCCTGAAAGAGACCCAGTACTTC. Its translation is CASSIWRGGLKETQYF.

This clone appeared once. The chain combines TRBV5-1 with TRBJ2-1, with TRBD1 matching 9 bases. Germline V gives CDR1 SGHRS, CDR2 YFSETQ. V lost 0 bases and J lost 2; bases outside the gene matches: 0. The CDR3 runs to 15 residues. CDR3 in amino acids: CASSLGTGAYNEQFF. CDR3 nucleotides: TGCGCCAGCAGCTTGGGGACAGGGGCCTACAATGAGCAGTTCTTC. Combining the CDR3 with reference TRBV5-1 and TRBJ2-1 gives the whole variable domain KAGVTQTPRYLIKTRGQQVTLSCSPISGHRSVSWYQQTPGQGLQFLFEYFSETQRNKGNFPGRFSGRQFSNSRSEMNVSTLELGDSALYLCASSLGTGAYNEQFFGPGTRLTVL.

This chain connects TRBV7-2 to TRBJ2-3; possible D gene TRBD2, 5 bases. The CDR3 consists of 13 residues. The V gene lost 2 bases and the J gene lost 4 bases, with 7 bases spanning the gap. Germline V gives CDR1 SGHTA, CDR2 FQGNSA. CDR3 amino acids: CASSLMRADTQYF. The CDR3 DNA reads as TGTGCCAGCAGCTTAATGAGGGCAGATACGCAGTATTTT.

The chain joins TRBV15 to TRBJ1-6, with TRBD1 matching over 7 bases. This CDR3 is built from 14 residues. Unmatched junction bases numbered 5, after V lost 5 bases and J lost 7 bases. Looked up from germline, CDR1 is LNHNV and CDR2 is YYDKDF (reference sequence). CDR3 protein: CATSEIRGNSPLHF. The CDR3 DNA sequence: TGTGCCACCAGCGAGATCAGGGGGAATTCACCCCTCCACTTT.

The V and J genes are TRBV2 and TRBJ1-6; 10 positions agree with TRBD1. Germline lookup yields CDR1 SNHLY and CDR2 FYNNEI. The CDR3 spans 15 residues. V trimming: 6 bases; J trimming: 7 bases; junction bases outside the gene matches: 6. The CDR3 DNA reads TGTGCCAGCAGCTTCGAGACAGGGGGCAATTCACCCCTCCACTTT. Translation gives CASSFETGGNSPLHF.

This chain connects TRBV24-1 to TRBJ2-1; 12 bases align to TRBD1. J was trimmed by 10 bases and V by 2 bases; bases with no gene match: 8. This CDR3 has 16 amino acids. Looked up from germline, CDR1 is KGHDR and CDR2 is SFDVKD. In nucleotides, the CDR3 is TGTGCCACCAGTGATTCCCCGGGACAGGGGGCTGAAGAGCAGTTCTTC. Residues: CATSDSPGQGAEEQFF.

The rearrangement joins TRBV7-6 to TRBJ2-1; 7 nucleotides agree with TRBD2. The CDR3 sequence is 15 residues long. Germline CDR1 SGHVS, CDR2 FNYEAQ. The V and J ends lost 5 bases and 2 bases, in that order; junction bases with no gene match: 6. The CDR3 nucleotides are TGTGCCAGCAGCATCCTGGCGGGGGCCTACAATGAGCAGTTCTTC. Translation gives CASSILAGAYNEQFF.

In its sample, this clone was seen a few times. The V gene is TRBV7-2, the J gene TRBJ2-3; no reliable D call. The CDR3 length is 16 residues. V was clipped by 2 bases and J by 2 bases, with 14 bases between them. In germline, CDR1 is SGHTA, CDR2 FQGNSA. The CDR3 loop is CASSLYFQRYTDTQYF. As DNA, the CDR3 is TGTGCCAGCAGCTTATATTTCCAGCGATACACAGATACGCAGTATTTT.

V is TRBV4-1 and J is TRBJ2-1; D might be TRBD2 (5 bases). This CDR3 contains 15 residues. Germline CDR1 MGHRA, CDR2 YSYEKL. V dropped 6 bases and J dropped 0 bases, with 12 bases sitting between them. CDR3 region: CASRLDISSYNEQFF. CDR3 nucleotide sequence: TGCGCCAGCAGACTAGACATCAGCTCCTACAATGAGCAGTTCTTC.

The gene calls are TRBV20-1 and TRBJ2-7, with 10 bases fitting TRBD2. CDR1 is DFQATT and CDR2 is SNEGSKA in the germline V gene (reference sequence). The J segment lost 2 bases and the V segment lost 3 bases, leaving 4 bases of the junction unmatched. There are 14 residues in the CDR3. The CDR3 sequence: CSASLAGGTYEQYF. For the CDR3, the DNA is TGCAGTGCTAGTTTAGCGGGGGGTACCTACGAGCAGTACTTC.

This sequence joins TRBV19 and TRBJ1-3; TRBD1 is a possible D gene (6 bases). V lost 6 bases to trimming and J lost 0 bases, with 15 bases between them. CDR3 size: 16 residues. The germline V gene has CDR1 LNHDA and CDR2 SQIVND (reference sequence). CDR3 in DNA: TGTGCCAGTAGATGGGACACTTACTTCTCTGGAAACACCATATATTTT. Its protein product is CASRWDTYFSGNTIYF.

The rearrangement joins TRBV18 to TRBJ2-1; TRBD2 matches at 7 bases. Germline V CDR1 and CDR2: KGHSH, LQKENI. The CDR3 runs to 15 residues. The ends lost 3 bases at V and 2 bases at J; junction bases unmatched: 4. CDR3 bases: TGTGCCAGCTCACCGGGAGGGATCACCTACAATGAGCAGTTCTTC. Protein: CASSPGGITYNEQFF. The whole variable domain, remainder taken from reference TRBV18 and TRBJ2-1, is NAGVMQNPRHLVRRRGQEARLRCSPMKGHSHVYWYRQLPEEGLKFMVYLQKENIIDESGMPKERFSAEFPKEGPSILRIQQVVRGDSAAYFCASSPGGITYNEQFFGPGTRLTVL.

This chain links TRBV27 with TRBJ2-1; TRBD2 matches 12 bases. The CDR3 runs to 15 residues. Trimming took 4 bases from V and 8 from J; bases not matched to a gene: 6. Germline-derived CDR1 and CDR2 are MNHEY and SMNVEV (reference sequence). The DNA of the CDR3 is TGTGCCAGCAGTTCACCTAGCGGGGGGGCCTATGAGCAGTTCTTC. It is translated as CASSSPSGGAYEQFF.

CDR3 region: CAWSPGTGTEKLFF. As DNA, the CDR3 is TGTGCCTGGAGTCCCGGGACAGGGACTGAAAAACTGTTTTTT. The chain employs TRBV30 and TRBJ1-4, with TRBD1 identical over 9 bases. The germline gives CDR1 GTSNPN, CDR2 SVGIG (reference sequence). Trimming cost V 2 bases and J 7 bases; bases outside gene matches: 5. This CDR3 contains 14 residues.

The chain carries TRBV7-2 and TRBJ2-1; the match to TRBD2 covers 8 bases. V shed 2 bases, J shed 5 bases, and the junction held 8 bases outside the gene matches. From germline, CDR1 is SGHTA and CDR2 FQGNSA. This CDR3 contains 16 residues. CDR3 sequence: CASSLWGREVNNEQFF. The CDR3 DNA sequence: TGTGCCAGCAGCTTATGGGGGCGGGAGGTGAACAATGAGCAGTTCTTC. Based on the CDR3 plus reference TRBV7-2 and TRBJ2-1, the full variable domain is GAGVSQSPSNKVTEKGKDVELRCDPISGHTALYWYRQSLGQGLEFLIYFQGNSAPDKSGLPSDRFSAERTGGSVSTLTIQRTQQEDSAVYLCASSLWGREVNNEQFFGPGTRLTVL.

J is TRBJ1-2 and V is TRBV7-2; TRBD1 aligns across 7 bases. V dropped 2 bases and J dropped 7; count of bases not matched to a gene: 4. CDR1 and CDR2 (germline): SGHTA, FQGNSA. CDR3 length: 13 amino acids. The CDR3 bases are TGTGCCAGCAGCTTAACAGGGGTTATTGGCTACACCTTC. As protein: CASSLTGVIGYTF.

CDR3 bases: TGTGCCAGCAGTTACCAGGGACAGGGGATAGATACGCAGTATTTT. Amino acids: CASSYQGQGIDTQYF. The V and J genes are TRBV6-5 and TRBJ2-3; TRBD1 aligns across 10 bases. The germline gives CDR1 MNHEY, CDR2 SVGAGI. Trimming took 2 bases from V and 5 from J; bases not matched to a gene: 4. This CDR3 has 15 amino acids.

The rearrangement links TRBV6-1 to TRBJ1-4, with D maybe TRBD1 (6 bases). The V end lost 0 bases, the J end lost 9 bases, and 17 bases lay between the germline ends. The germline gives CDR1 MNHNS, CDR2 SASEGT. This CDR3 comprises 16 residues. The CDR3 region is CASSEAGAASGKKLFF. The CDR3 coding sequence is TGTGCCAGCAGTGAAGCGGGGGCAGCTTCCGGGAAAAAACTGTTTTTT.

J is TRBJ1-6 and V is TRBV7-2; TRBD1 agrees at 9 bases. CDR3 length: 16 residues. Per germline, CDR1 SGHTA and CDR2 FQGNSA. Unmatched junction bases numbered 8, after V lost 4 bases and J lost 7 bases. The CDR3 here is CASSYAVGQGNSPLHF. CDR3 bases: TGTGCCAGCAGCTACGCAGTGGGACAGGGAAATTCACCCCTCCACTTT.

This rearrangement joins TRBV9 to TRBJ1-1, with unresolved D. The V gene lost 0 bases and the J gene lost 9 bases, with 21 bases spanning the gap. This CDR3 contains 16 residues. Germline V CDR1 and CDR2: SGDLS, YYNGEE. CDR3 loop: CASSVGESSVDGQAFF. CDR3 in DNA: TGTGCCAGCAGCGTAGGGGAGTCCTCGGTAGACGGCCAAGCTTTCTTT.

Here the CDR3 DNA reads TGTGCCAGCAGCGTAGGACAAGCGGGAGCGAGGTACAATGAGCAGTTCTTC. Its translation: CASSVGQAGARYNEQFF. The chain uses TRBV9 and TRBJ2-1, with 8 nucleotides matching TRBD2. CDR3 size: 17 residues. The V gene end was trimmed by 0 bases and the J gene end by 4 bases; junction bases not matched to a gene: 9. Looked up from germline, CDR1 is SGDLS and CDR2 is YYNGEE.

This clone was observed once. This CDR3 is CASSFRGPGAQYF. The CDR3 nucleotides are TGTGCCAGCAGTTTTAGAGGGCCCGGGGCCCAGTACTTC. The V gene is TRBV12-3 or TRBV12-4, the J gene TRBJ2-5; D is possibly TRBD2 (5 bases). V lost 3 bases, J lost 9 bases, and 14 bases lay in between. The CDR3 length is 13 residues.

The V gene is TRBV12-3 or TRBV12-4, the J gene TRBJ1-1; D gene ambiguous. The CDR3 has 12 residues. The germline V and J ends were trimmed by 6 bases and 0 bases, with 5 bases remaining between them. The DNA of the CDR3 is TGTGCCAGCAGGAGGCTGAACACTGAAGCTTTCTTT. This translates into CASRRLNTEAFF.

This clone appeared once. The chain carries TRBV30 and TRBJ1-1, with unresolved D. This CDR3 contains 13 residues. Trimming cost V 0 bases and J 3 bases, with 8 bases left between them. CDR1 GTSNPN and CDR2 SVGIG come from the germline V gene (reference sequence). The CDR3 DNA reads TGTGCCTGGAGTGTAACGCGGGACACTGAAGCTTTCTTT. Its translation: CAWSVTRDTEAFF.

The rearrangement uses TRBV12-3 or TRBV12-4 and TRBJ2-1; possible D gene TRBD2, 6 bases. This CDR3 contains 12 residues. The V gene lost 3 bases and the J gene lost 15 bases, with 15 bases spanning the gap. The CDR3 loop is CASSFTEPEGFF. The CDR3 DNA is TGTGCCAGCAGTTTTACGGAGCCGGAGGGGTTCTTC.

The chain links TRBV11-2 to TRBJ2-3; no clear D. The CDR3 extends over 13 amino acids. V lost 5 bases and J lost 8, with 14 bases in between. The germline V gene encodes CDR1 SGHAT and CDR2 FQNNGV. As DNA, the CDR3 is TGTGCCAGCAGCCCCGCCCTCTCTATTACGCAGTATTTT. Amino acids: CASSPALSITQYF. The full variable domain, completed using reference TRBV11-2 and TRBJ2-3, is EAGVAQSPRYKIIEKRQSVAFWCNPISGHATLYWYQQILGQGPKLLIQFQNNGVVDDSQLPKDRFSAERLKGVDSTLKIQPAKLEDSAVYLCASSPALSITQYFGPGTRLTVL.

V and J are TRBV10-3 and TRBJ2-5; the D gene is possibly TRBD2 (7 bases). The V gene lost 3 bases and the J gene lost 5 bases, with 19 bases spanning the gap. The CDR3 loop spans 16 amino acids. CDR1 and CDR2 from the germline V gene are ENHRY and SYGVKD. For the CDR3, the DNA is TGTGCCATCAGTGACCCCTCGGCGGGGGCGGGGGAGACCCAGTACTTC. Its protein product is CAISDPSAGAGETQYF.